This TCR beta chain was observed in a study of blood T cell repertoires in COVID-19. Background on the study: Researchers got acute and convalescent COVID-19 samples from the United States, Italy and Spain.

The data were produced by immunoSEQ multiplex PCR, yet TCRdb's version contains in-frame clones alone and is incomplete. Of around 200,000 clones in the sample, about 88% were seen once. The material sequenced was PBMCs or T cells enriched from blood (not recorded which). This receptor was identified in a woman in her thirties who had recovered from COVID-19.

The CDR3 nucleotides read TGCGCCAGCAGCCAAGAGGGCCTCTATGGCTACACCTTC. Translation gives CASSQEGLYGYTF. V and J are TRBV4-1 and TRBJ1-2; D not certain. Per germline, CDR1 MGHRA and CDR2 YSYEKL. Trimming left V 0 bases short and J 4 bases short, with 6 bases between. CDR3 length equals 13 residues.